The 6 T cell receptor beta chains in this list originate from one sample, sequenced in a study of control samples from healthy donors and cancer patients. Profiling relied on immunoSEQ multiplex PCR, and the TCRdb table lists in-frame clones only, not all of them. This table holds about 120,000 clones, just under 95% found once. The specimen was blood. The receptor source for this set is a man aged 18 to 30 in good health.

V usage is TRBV27 and J usage is TRBJ2-7; 7 bases map to TRBD2. Unmatched junction bases numbered 4, after V lost 4 bases and J lost 1 base. CDR3 size: 14 residues. Germline values: CDR1 MNHEY, CDR2 SMNVEV (reference sequence). CDR3 in DNA: TGTGCCAGCAGTTCCCTAGCGGATTCCTACGAGCAGTACTTC. It codes for CASSSLADSYEQYF.

The rearrangement uses TRBV15 and TRBJ1-1, with D possibly being TRBD1 (6 bases). The CDR3 sequence is 13 residues long. The ends were cut back, 8 bases at V and 5 bases at J, with 15 bases in the middle. The germline CDR1 and CDR2 sequences are LNHNV and YYDKDF (reference sequence). In DNA form, the CDR3 reads TGTGCCACCGGCCTGGGACAAAGGACTGAAGCTTTCTTT. Translated, it gives CATGLGQRTEAFF.

V and J are TRBV4-1 and TRBJ1-5; D is possibly TRBD1 (5 bases). CDR1 and CDR2 (germline): MGHRA, YSYEKL. This CDR3 is 15 amino acids long. Trimming left V 1 base short and J 6 bases short, with 13 bases between. The CDR3 nucleotides read TGCGCCAGCAGCCAAGGCCGGGACCTGGGTCAGCCCCAGCATTTT. It codes for CASSQGRDLGQPQHF.

This clone was found a few times. The V gene is TRBV29-1, the J gene TRBJ1-1, with D maybe TRBD1 (6 bases). Germline loops: CDR1 SQVTM, CDR2 ANQGSEA. CDR3 length equals 11 residues. The CDR3 loop is CTGQSNTEAFF. The CDR3, as DNA: TGCACAGGACAGTCGAACACTGAAGCTTTCTTT.

This clone was counted a single time. V usage is TRBV18 and J usage is TRBJ2-1; TRBD1 agrees at 10 bases. The CDR3 covers 15 residues. V trimming: 6 bases; J trimming: 2 bases; junction bases outside the gene matches: 4. Germline CDR1 and CDR2: KGHSH and LQKENI. CDR3 sequence reads: CASSTGTGAYNEQFF. CDR3 DNA: TGTGCCAGCTCGACCGGGACAGGGGCCTACAATGAGCAGTTCTTC.

In its sample, this clone was seen once. The CDR3 DNA is TGTGCCAGCAGCTCCCTGGCTAGCGGGGCCCTGGATACGCAGTATTTT. Translated, it gives CASSSLASGALDTQYF. V and J are TRBV11-3 and TRBJ2-3; 9 nucleotides match TRBD2. The V segment lost 4 bases and the J segment 6 bases; nucleotides outside the gene matches: 11. Looked up from germline, CDR1 is SGHNT and CDR2 is YENEEA. The CDR3 is made up of 16 amino acids.